This TCR beta chain was obtained from a study of T cells in Graves' hyperthyroidism and ophthalmopathy (dated by TCRdb to the late 2010s). For context, the study as a whole: Peripheral blood was sampled at the time of initial diagnosis, prior to any treatment. A discovery cohort of around 98 patients, fewer than 50 with Graves' ophthalmopathy and approximately 57 with stable Graves' hyperthyroidism, was used to find distinguishing TCR V-J signatures. Whether ophthalmopathy could be predicted prospectively was tested in an independent validation cohort made up of 18 to 20 hyperthyroidism patients plus 17 patients who later progressed to ophthalmopathy. The 100 discovery patients were randomly divided into training and test sets at a 7:3 ratio. In addition, the study compared T-cell repertoires in thyroid tissue and in blood from several Graves' hyperthyroidism patients. Once sampling was done, hyperthyroidism patients were given methimazole at a starting dose of 30 mg daily, whereas ophthalmopathy patients were given high-dose intravenous methylprednisolone. According to the paper, TCR Vbeta CDR3 sequencing was carried out on approximately 140 peripheral blood samples, which came from over 40 ophthalmopathy, about 75 hyperthyroidism and roughly 17 progressor patients. General conclusions and limits of the study: Blood samples also contained most of the expanded thyroid clonotypes (frequency above 0.001), which suggests that blood repertoires may reflect thyroid immune responses. No statistical method was used to fix the sample size in advance, and group allocation was not hidden from the investigators. In validation, the model predicted progression to ophthalmopathy with over 60% sensitivity and approximately 72% specificity, a median of approximately 6.7 months before onset. A 13 V-J signature model separated ophthalmopathy from stable hyperthyroidism, with nearly 90% sensitivity and 81.08% specificity in cross-validation and 80%/75% in testing.

Stable Graves' hyperthyroidism was defined as no progression to ophthalmopathy during 18 months of follow-up. Hyperthyroidism patients were aged 18 to 65 years and newly diagnosed, with disease duration of less than 2 months. The study excluded patients with uncontrolled infections, other autoimmune diseases, pregnancy or lactation. Diagnoses relied on clinical symptoms, serum thyroxine and TRAb, thyroid ultrasound and orbital computed tomography. PBMCs were isolated from around 10 ml of fresh peripheral blood by Ficoll-Paque density gradient centrifugation. Total RNA was extracted using Trizol reagent, and RNA quality was assessed on an Agilent 2100 Bioanalyzer. This clonotype was counted only a few times. Its antigen target is currently unknown. No base quality information exists; no much larger clone differs at one position. Ends trimmed: V by 6 bases, J by 3 bases; bases unmatched to a gene: 10. The CDR3 runs 15 amino acids, cysteine and phenylalanine included. This entry keeps only the CDR3 DNA: 45 bases, framed from base 1.

Amplification of TCR beta CDR3 regions was carried out from RNA transcripts. For the first round of RT-PCR on the TCR CDR3, the HTBI primer set was used together with the Qiagen OneStep RT-PCR kit. Libraries were constructed in a second round of multiplex PCR, after which size selection and purification were performed. Sequencing of the libraries was done on an Illumina HiSeq2000 using paired-end 100 bp reads. The original pipeline was this. SOAPnuke was used to process the raw data, throwing out any read that contained adapters or uncalled bases, had a mean Phred below 15, or lacked an exact constant-primer or identifier match. COPE v1.2.5 was used to merge high-quality paired reads, and clonotypes were defined as unique nucleotide sequences. MiTCR v1.1 was used to align clonotypes to the IMGT TRBV, TRBD and TRBJ reference segments. Analysis was restricted to V-J combinations with a frequency above 0.0001, which covered 99.2% of repertoires. A TCS score was defined as the ratio of F50 (clonal expansion) to E x V (chaos), with BLOSUM62-based TCRdist applied between CDR3 peptides within each V-J. Welch's t-statistics and random forest reduced 500 to 550 V-J features to roughly 13, which were used in a naive Bayes classifier (R e1071). Through fastp at Q25 and MiXCR, TCRdb rebuilt clones from the public reads, retaining in-frame beta chains. Every entry covers one CDR3 protein and lists the most common genes and DNA from its rows. These V and J calls originate from TCRdb's pipeline instead of the authors' own analysis. Recorded for this sample are 350,000 to 400,000 distinct CDR3 sequences; 15% of them occurred a single time. Over 25% of the sample rests with the top ten.

Sample: blood. The rearrangement combines TRBV12-3 or TRBV12-4 with TRBJ2-7, with 8 bases matching TRBD2. This receptor was identified in a woman between 25 and 40 years old with Graves' hyperthyroidism. CDR3 protein: CASSRGGLGYYEQYF. The DNA is as follows: TGTGCCAGCAGCCGCGGGGGACTAGGCTACTACGAGCAGTACTTC.